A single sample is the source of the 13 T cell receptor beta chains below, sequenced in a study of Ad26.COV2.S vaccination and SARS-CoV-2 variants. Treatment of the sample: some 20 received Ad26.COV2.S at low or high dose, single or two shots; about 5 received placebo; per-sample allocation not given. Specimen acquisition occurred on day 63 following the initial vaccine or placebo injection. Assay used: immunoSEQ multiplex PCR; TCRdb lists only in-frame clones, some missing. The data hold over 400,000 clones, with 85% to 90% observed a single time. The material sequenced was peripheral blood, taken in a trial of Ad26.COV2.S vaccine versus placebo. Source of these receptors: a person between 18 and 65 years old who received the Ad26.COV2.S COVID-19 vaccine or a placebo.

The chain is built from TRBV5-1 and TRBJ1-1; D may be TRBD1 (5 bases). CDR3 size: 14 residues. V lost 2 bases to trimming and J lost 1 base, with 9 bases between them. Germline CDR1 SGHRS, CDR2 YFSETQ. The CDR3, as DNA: TGCGCCAGCAGCTTCGACAGCGGGAACACTGAAGCTTTCTTT. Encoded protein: CASSFDSGNTEAFF.

CDR3 nucleotide sequence: TGTGCCAGCAGTTACTGGCGGAGCACAGATACGCAGTATTTT. Translation gives CASSYWRSTDTQYF. The chain joins TRBV6-6 to TRBJ2-3; D is unresolved. Germline CDR1 reads MNHNY; CDR2 reads SVGAGI (reference sequence). This CDR3 spans 14 amino acids. V lost 1 base to trimming and J lost 0 bases, with 5 bases between them.

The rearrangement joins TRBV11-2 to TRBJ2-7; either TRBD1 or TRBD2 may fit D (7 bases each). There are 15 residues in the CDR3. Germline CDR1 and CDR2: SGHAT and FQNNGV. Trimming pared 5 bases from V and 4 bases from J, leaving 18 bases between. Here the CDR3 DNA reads TGTGCCAGCAGCCGCAACAGGGGAGGGATATACGAGCAGTACTTC. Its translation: CASSRNRGGIYEQYF.

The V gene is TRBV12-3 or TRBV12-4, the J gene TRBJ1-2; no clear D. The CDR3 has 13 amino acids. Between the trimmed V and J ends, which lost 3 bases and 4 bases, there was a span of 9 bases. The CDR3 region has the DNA TGTGCCAGCAGTTTCCAGACCTCCTATGGCTACACCTTC. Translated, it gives CASSFQTSYGYTF.

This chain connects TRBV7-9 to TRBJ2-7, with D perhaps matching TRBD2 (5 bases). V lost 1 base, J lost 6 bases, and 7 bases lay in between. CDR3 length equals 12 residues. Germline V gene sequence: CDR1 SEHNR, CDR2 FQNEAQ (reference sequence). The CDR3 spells CASSLVEGEQYV. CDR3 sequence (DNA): TGTGCCAGCAGCTTAGTAGAGGGCGAGCAGTACGTC.

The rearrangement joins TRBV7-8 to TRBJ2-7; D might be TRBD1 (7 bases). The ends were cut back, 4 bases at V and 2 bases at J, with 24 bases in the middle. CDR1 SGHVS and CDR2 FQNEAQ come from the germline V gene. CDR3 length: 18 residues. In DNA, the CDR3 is TGTGCCAGCAGCTATAGGAGGGGTCTAGGGGGCATCACCTACGAGCAGTACGTC. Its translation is CASSYRRGLGGITYEQYV.

The CDR3 DNA reads as TGTGCCAGCAGTGACGGGTTACGGGGCCGGAATGAGCAGTTCTTC. It specifies CASSDGLRGRNEQFF. This chain links TRBV6-4 with TRBJ2-1, with D possibly called TRBD1 or TRBD2 (5 bases each). Germline V gene data show CDR1 as MRHNA and CDR2 as SNTAGT. Trimming stripped 2 bases from V and 7 bases from J, with 15 bases between. The CDR3 totals 15 residues.

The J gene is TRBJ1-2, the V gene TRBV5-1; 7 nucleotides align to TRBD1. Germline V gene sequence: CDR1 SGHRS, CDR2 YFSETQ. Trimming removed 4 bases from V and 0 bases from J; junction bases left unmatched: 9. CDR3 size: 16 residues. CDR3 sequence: CASSIGTAHPNYGYTF. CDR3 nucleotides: TGCGCCAGCAGCATCGGGACAGCCCATCCTAACTATGGCTACACCTTC. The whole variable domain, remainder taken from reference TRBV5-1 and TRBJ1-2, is KAGVTQTPRYLIKTRGQQVTLSCSPISGHRSVSWYQQTPGQGLQFLFEYFSETQRNKGNFPGRFSGRQFSNSRSEMNVSTLELGDSALYLCASSIGTAHPNYGYTFGSGTRLTVV.

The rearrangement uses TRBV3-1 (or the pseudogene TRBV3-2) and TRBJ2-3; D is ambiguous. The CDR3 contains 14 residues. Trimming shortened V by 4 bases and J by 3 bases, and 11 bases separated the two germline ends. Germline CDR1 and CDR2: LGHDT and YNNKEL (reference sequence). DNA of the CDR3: TGTGCCAGCAGCCTGTGGAGTTTGACAGATACGCAGTATTTT. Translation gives CASSLWSLTDTQYF.

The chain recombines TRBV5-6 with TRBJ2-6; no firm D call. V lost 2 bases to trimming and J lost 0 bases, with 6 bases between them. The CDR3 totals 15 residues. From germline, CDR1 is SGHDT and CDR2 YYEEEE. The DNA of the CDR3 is TGTGCCAGCAGCTTCTCAAGCTCTGGGGCCAACGTCCTGACTTTC. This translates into CASSFSSSGANVLTF.

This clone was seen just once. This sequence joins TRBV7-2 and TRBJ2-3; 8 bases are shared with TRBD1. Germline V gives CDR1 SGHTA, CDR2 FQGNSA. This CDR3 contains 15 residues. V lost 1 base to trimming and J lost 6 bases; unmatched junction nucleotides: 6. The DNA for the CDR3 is TGTGCCAGCAGCTTAGGTCAGGGGGCTTGGGATACGCAGTATTTT. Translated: CASSLGQGAWDTQYF.

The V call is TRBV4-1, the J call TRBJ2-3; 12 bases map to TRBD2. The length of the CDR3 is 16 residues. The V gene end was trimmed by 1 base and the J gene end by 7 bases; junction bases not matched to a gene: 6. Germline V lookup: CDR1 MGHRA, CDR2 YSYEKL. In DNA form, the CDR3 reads TGCGCCAGCAGCCAAGCCCTAGCGGGGGGGTTATATACGCAGTATTTT. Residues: CASSQALAGGLYTQYF.

The CDR3 coding sequence is TGCGCCAGCAGCCAGGGGGTAGAAGAGACCCAGTACTTC. Translated: CASSQGVEETQYF. This chain uses TRBV5-1 with TRBJ2-5; TRBD1 aligns across 7 bases. J was trimmed by 3 bases and V by 4 bases; bases with no gene match: 3. The CDR3 totals 13 residues. CDR1 and CDR2 (germline): SGHRS, YFSETQ. Full variable domain (missing parts from reference TRBV5-1 and TRBJ2-5): KAGVTQTPRYLIKTRGQQVTLSCSPISGHRSVSWYQQTPGQGLQFLFEYFSETQRNKGNFPGRFSGRQFSNSRSEMNVSTLELGDSALYLCASSQGVEETQYFGPGTRLLVL.